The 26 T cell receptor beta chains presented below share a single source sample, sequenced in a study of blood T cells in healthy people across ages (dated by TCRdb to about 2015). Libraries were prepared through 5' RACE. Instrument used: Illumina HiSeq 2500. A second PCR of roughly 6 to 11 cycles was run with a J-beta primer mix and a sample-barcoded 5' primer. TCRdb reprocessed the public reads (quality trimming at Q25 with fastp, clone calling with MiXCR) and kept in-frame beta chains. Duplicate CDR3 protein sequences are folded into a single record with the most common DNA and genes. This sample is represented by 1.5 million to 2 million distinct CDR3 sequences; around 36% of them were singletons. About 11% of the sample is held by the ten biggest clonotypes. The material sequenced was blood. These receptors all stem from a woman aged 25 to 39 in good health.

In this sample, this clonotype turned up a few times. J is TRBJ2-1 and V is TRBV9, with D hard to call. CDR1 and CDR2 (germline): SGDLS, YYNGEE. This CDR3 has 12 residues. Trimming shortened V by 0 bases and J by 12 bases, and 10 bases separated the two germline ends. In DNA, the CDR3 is TGTGCCAGCAGCGTAGTCCCTGCCGTGCAGTTCTTC. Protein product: CASSVVPAVQFF.

DNA of the CDR3: TGTGCCAGCAAAACGGGGCCAACGTCCACAGATACGCAGTATTTT. Its protein product is CASKTGPTSTDTQYF. The gene calls are TRBV6-5 and TRBJ2-3; D tentatively reads TRBD1 or TRBD2 (5 bases each). The V end lost 7 bases, the J end lost 2 bases, and 16 bases lay between the germline ends. Germline loops: CDR1 MNHEY, CDR2 SVGAGI. The CDR3 is 15 residues long.

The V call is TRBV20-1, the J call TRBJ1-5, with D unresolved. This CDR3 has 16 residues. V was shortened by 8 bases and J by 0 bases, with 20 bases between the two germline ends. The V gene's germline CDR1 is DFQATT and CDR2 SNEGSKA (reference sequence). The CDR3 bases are TGCAGTTCTGAAGCCGAGCAGGTTTATAGCAATCAGCCCCAGCATTTT. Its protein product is CSSEAEQVYSNQPQHF.

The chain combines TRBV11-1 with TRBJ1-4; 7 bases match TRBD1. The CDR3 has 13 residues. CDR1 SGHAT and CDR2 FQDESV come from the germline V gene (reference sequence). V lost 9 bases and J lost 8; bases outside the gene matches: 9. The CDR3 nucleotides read TGTGCCAGTCGACAGGGACCGGAAGAAAAACTGTTTTTT. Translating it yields CASRQGPEEKLFF.

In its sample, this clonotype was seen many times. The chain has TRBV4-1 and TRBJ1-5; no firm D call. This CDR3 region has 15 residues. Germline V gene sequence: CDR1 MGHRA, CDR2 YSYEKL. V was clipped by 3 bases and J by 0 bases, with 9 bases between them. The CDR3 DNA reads TGCGCCAGCAGCCACCCACCCTATAGCAATCAGCCCCAGCATTTT. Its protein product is CASSHPPYSNQPQHF.

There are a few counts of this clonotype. CDR3 loop: CASSRGAEQETQYF. The CDR3 DNA is TGTGCCAGCAGCCGAGGAGCGGAACAAGAGACCCAGTACTTC. V and J are TRBV9 and TRBJ2-5; a weak D match, TRBD2 (5 bases). The CDR3 has 14 residues. CDR1 and CDR2 from the germline V gene are SGDLS and YYNGEE. The V and J ends lost 4 bases and 2 bases respectively, with 12 bases between them. The variable domain in full, with the rest retrieved from reference TRBV9 and TRBJ2-5, is DSGVTQTPKHLITATGQRVTLRCSPRSGDLSVYWYQQSLDQGLQFLIQYYNGEERAKGNILERFSAQQFPDLHSELNLSSLELGDSALYFCASSRGAEQETQYFGPGTRLLVL.

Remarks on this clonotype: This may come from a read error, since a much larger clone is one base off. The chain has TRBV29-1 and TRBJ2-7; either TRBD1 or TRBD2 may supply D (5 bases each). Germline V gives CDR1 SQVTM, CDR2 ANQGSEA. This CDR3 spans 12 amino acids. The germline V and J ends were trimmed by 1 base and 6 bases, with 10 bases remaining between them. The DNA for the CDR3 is TGCAGCGTTGAAGGTATGGGGGTCGAGCAGTACTTC. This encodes CSVEGMGVEQYF.

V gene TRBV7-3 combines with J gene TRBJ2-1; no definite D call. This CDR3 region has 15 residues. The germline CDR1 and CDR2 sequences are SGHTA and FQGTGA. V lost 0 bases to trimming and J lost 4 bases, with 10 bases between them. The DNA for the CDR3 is TGTGCCAGCAGCTTAACCGCGGCTATATACAATGAGCAGTTCTTC. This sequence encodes CASSLTAAIYNEQFF. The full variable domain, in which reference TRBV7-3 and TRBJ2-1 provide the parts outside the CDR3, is GAGVSQTPSNKVTEKGKYVELRCDPISGHTALYWYRQSLGQGPEFLIYFQGTGAADDSGLPNDRFFAVRPEGSVSTLKIQRTERGDSAVYLCASSLTAAIYNEQFFGPGTRLTVL.

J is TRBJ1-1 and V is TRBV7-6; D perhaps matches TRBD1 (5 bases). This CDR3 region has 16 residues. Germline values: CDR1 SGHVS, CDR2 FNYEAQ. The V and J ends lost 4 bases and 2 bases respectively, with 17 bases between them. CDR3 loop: CASSSGVTGGNTEAFF. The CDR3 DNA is TGTGCCAGCAGCTCAGGCGTCACAGGCGGAAACACTGAAGCTTTCTTT.

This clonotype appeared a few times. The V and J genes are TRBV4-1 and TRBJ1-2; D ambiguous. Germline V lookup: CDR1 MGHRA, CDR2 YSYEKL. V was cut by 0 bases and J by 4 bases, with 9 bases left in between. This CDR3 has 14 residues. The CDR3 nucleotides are TGCGCCAGCAGCCAAGATGTGCGGTCCTATGGCTACACCTTC. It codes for CASSQDVRSYGYTF.

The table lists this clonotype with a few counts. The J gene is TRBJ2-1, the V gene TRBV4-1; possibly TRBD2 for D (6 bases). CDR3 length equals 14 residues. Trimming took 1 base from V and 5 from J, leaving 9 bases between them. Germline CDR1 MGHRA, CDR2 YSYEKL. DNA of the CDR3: TGCGCCAGCAGCCAAGGGGCTAGCGACAATGAGCAGTTCTTC. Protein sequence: CASSQGASDNEQFF.

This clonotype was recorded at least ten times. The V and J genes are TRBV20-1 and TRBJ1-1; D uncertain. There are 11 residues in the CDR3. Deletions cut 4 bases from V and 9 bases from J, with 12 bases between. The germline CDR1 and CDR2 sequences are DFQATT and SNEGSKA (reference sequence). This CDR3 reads CSAKGSGKAFF. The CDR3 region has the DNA TGCAGTGCTAAGGGAAGTGGGAAAGCTTTCTTT.

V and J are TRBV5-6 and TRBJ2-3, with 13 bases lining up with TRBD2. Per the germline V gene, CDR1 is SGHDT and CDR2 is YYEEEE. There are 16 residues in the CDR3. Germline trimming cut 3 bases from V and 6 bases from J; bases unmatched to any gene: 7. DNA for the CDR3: TGTGCCAGCAGCTCTCCACTAGCGGGAGGGGTTGATACGCAGTATTTT. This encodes CASSSPLAGGVDTQYF.

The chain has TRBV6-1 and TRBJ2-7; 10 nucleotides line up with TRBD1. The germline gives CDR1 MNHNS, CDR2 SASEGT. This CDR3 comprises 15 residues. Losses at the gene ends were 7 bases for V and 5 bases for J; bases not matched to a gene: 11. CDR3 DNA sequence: TGTGCCAGCACCTCCGGACAGGGGGGGGGAGACGAGCAGTACTTC. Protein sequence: CASTSGQGGGDEQYF.

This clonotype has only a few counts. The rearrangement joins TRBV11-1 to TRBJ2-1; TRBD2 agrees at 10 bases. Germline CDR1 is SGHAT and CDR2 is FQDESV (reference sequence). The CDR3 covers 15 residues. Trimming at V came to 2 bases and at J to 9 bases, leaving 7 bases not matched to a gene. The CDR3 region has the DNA TGTGCCAGCAGCTTACAAGCGGGAGGGATGGGTGAGCAGTTCTTC. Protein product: CASSLQAGGMGEQFF. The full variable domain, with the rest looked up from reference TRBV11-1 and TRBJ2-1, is EAEVAQSPRYKITEKSQAVAFWCDPISGHATLYWYRQILGQGPELLVQFQDESVVDDSQLPKDRFSAERLKGVDSTLKIQPAELGDSAMYLCASSLQAGGMGEQFFGPGTRLTVL.

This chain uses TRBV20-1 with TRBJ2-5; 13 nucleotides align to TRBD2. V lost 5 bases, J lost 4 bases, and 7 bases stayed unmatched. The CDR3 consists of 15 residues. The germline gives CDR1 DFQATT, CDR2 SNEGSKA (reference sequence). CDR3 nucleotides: TGCAGTGCTCAGACTAGCGGGGGGCAAGGAGAGACCCAGTACTTC. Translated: CSAQTSGGQGETQYF.

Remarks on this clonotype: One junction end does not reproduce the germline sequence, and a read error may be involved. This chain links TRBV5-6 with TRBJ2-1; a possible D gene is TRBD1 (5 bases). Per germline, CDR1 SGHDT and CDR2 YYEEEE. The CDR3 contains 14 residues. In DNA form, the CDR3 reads TGTGCCACCAGCTCCCTGGACAAATACAATGAGCAGTTCTTC. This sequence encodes CATSSLDKYNEQFF.

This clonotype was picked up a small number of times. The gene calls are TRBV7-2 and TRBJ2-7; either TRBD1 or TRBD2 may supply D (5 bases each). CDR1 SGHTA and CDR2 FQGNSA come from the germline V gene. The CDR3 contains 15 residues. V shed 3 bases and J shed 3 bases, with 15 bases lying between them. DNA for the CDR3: TGTGCCAGCAGCTTCCCGGGACGCGGATACTACGAGCAGTACTTC. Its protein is CASSFPGRGYYEQYF.

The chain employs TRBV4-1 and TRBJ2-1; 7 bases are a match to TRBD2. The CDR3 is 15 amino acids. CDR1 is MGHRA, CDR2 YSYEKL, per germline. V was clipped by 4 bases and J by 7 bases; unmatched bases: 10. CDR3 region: CASSPLAGDSNEQFF. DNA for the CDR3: TGCGCCAGCAGCCCCCTTGCGGGAGATTCTAATGAGCAGTTCTTC.

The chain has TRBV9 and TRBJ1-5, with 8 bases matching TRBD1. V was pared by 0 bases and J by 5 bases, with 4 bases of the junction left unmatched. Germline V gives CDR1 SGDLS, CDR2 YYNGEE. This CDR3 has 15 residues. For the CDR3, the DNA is TGTGCCAGCAGCGTAGCAGGGGGCTCCGATCAGCCCCAGCATTTT. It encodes CASSVAGGSDQPQHF. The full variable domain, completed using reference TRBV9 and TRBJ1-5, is DSGVTQTPKHLITATGQRVTLRCSPRSGDLSVYWYQQSLDQGLQFLIQYYNGEERAKGNILERFSAQQFPDLHSELNLSSLELGDSALYFCASSVAGGSDQPQHFGDGTRLSIL.

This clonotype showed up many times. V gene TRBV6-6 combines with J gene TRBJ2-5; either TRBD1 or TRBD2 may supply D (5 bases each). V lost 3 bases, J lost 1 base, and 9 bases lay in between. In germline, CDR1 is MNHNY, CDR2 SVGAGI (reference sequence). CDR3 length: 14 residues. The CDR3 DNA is TGTGCCAGCAGTTATGGGGGTTTCCAAGAGACCCAGTACTTC. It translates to CASSYGGFQETQYF.

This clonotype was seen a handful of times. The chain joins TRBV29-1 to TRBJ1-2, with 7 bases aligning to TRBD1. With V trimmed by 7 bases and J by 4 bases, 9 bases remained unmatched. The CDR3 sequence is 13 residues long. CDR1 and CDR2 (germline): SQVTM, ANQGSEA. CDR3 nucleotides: TGCAGCGCCGGAGACAGGGAGGCCTATGGCTACACCTTC. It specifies CSAGDREAYGYTF. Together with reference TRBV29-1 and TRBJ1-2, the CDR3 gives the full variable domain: SAVISQKPSRDICQRGTSLTIQCQVDSQVTMMFWYRQQPGQSLTLIATANQGSEATYESGFVIDKFPISRPNLTFSTLTVSNMSPEDSSIYLCSAGDREAYGYTFGSGTRLTVV.

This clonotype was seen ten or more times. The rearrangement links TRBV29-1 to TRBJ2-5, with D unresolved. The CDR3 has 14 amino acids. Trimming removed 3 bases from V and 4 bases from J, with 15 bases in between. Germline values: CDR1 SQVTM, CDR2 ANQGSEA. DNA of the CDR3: TGCAGCGTTGACCCCGGACCTGGCAGAGAGACCCAGTACTTC. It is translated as CSVDPGPGRETQYF.

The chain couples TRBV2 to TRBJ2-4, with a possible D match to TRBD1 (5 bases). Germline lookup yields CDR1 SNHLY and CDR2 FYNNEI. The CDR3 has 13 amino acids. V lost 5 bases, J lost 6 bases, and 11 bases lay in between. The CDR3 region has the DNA TGTGCCAGCAGTCCGACAGAAATAAACATTCAGTACTTC. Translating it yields CASSPTEINIQYF.

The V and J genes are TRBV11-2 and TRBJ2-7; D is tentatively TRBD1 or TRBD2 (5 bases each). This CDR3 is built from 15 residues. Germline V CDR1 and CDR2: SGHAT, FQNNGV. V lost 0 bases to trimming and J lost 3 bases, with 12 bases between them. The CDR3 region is CASSLDGTILYEQYF. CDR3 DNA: TGTGCCAGCAGCTTAGACGGGACGATCCTCTACGAGCAGTACTTC.

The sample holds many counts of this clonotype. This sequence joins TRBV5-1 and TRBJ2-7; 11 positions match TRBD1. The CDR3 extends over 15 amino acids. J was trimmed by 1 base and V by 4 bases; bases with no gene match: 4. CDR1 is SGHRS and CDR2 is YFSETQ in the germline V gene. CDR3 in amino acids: CASSPGQGESYEQYF. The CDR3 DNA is TGCGCCAGCAGCCCGGGACAGGGGGAATCCTACGAGCAGTACTTC.